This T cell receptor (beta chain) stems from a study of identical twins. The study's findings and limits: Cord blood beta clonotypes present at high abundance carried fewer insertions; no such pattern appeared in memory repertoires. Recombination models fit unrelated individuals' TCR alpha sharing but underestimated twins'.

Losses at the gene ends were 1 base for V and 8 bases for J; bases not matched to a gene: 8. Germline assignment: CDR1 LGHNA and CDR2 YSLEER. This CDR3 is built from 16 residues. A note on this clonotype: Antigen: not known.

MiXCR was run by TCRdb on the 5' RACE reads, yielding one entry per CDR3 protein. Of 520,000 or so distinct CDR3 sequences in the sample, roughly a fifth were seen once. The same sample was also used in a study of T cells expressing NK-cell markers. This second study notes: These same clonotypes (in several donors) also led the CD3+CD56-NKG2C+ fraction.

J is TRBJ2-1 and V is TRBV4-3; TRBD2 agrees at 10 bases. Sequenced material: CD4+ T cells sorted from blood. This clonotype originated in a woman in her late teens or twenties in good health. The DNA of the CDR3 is TGCGCCAGCAGCCAAGTGTTAGCGGGAGGAAGCGATGAGCAGTTCTTC. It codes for CASSQVLAGGSDEQFF.